This TCR beta chain was recovered during a study of neurological immune-mediated disorders. Overall study: The study included about 34 multiple sclerosis patients, approximately 30 relapsing-remitting and 3 secondary progressive.

Template-switch 5'RACE cDNA synthesis added a 10-nucleotide unique molecular identifier. Using its own MiXCR run on the 5' RACE reads, TCRdb lists one record per CDR3 protein. The sample holds 70,000 to 90,000 distinct CDR3 sequences, nearly 6% seen once. With 0 bases removed from V and 4 bases from J, the gap between germline ends came to 13 bases. Germline CDR1 is SGHTA and CDR2 is FQGNSA. There are 16 residues in the CDR3. Study-wide results and caveats: The phylogenetic placement of 18 of 34 multiple sclerosis patients' repertoires in one related-CDR3 cluster constitutes a possible signature.

The time point denotes: longitudinal time-point 2. This clonotype was seen repeatedly, ten times or more. Its antigen is unknown. Source material: PBMCs. The chain employs TRBV7-2 and TRBJ1-5, with D perhaps matching TRBD1 (6 bases). The TCR sequence derives from a woman in her fifties or sixties with multiple sclerosis. CDR3 sequence reads: CASSLAIDRKNQPQHF. The CDR3 nucleotides read TGTGCCAGCAGCTTAGCTATAGACAGGAAAAATCAGCCCCAGCATTTT.